The TCR beta chain described here comes from a study of blood T cell repertoires in COVID-19. Study-wide context: In each case, the material was cDNA or gDNA derived from T cells, B-cell-depleted T cells, or PBMCs.

This CDR3 comprises 14 residues. Germline assignment: CDR1 SGHTA and CDR2 FQGNSA. Trimming removed 1 base at V and 4 bases at J, with 10 bases between. Authors' analysis steps: Reference gene primer amplification gave nucleated cell count estimates. Method: immunoSEQ multiplex PCR; TCRdb's copy keeps in-frame clones and lacks some. V and J calls and clone size are as listed in that table; D and trimming were resolved from the DNA. The sample includes around 270,000 clones, 84% of them seen just once. Input material: peripheral blood. This chain connects TRBV7-2 to TRBJ2-5; possibly TRBD1 for D (5 bases). The receptor's source is a woman aged 40 to 50 who had recovered from COVID-19. The CDR3, as DNA: TGTGCCAGCAGCTTAGGGCTCAGGGCAGAGACCCAGTACTTC. This encodes CASSLGLRAETQYF.